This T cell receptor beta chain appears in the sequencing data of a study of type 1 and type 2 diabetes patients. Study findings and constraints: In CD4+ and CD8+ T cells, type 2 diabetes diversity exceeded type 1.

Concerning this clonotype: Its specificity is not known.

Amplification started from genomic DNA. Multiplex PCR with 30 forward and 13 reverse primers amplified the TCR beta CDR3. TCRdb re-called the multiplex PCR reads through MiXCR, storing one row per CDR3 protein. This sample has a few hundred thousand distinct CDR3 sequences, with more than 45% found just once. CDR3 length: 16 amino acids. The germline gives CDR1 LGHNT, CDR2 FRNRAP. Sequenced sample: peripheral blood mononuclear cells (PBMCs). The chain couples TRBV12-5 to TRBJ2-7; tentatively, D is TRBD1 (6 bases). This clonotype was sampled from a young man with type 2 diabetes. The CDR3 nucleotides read TGTGCCAGCAGCCCCCCAGCCGACAGGTCCACCTACGAGCAGTACTTC. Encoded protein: CASSPPADRSTYEQYF.